Listed below are T cell receptor beta chains from one sample, sequenced in a study of shared clonotypes between healthy human individuals. TCRdb's table, derived via immunoSEQ multiplex PCR, lists solely in-frame clones and lacks some. The data show approximately 120,000 clones, roughly two thirds seen once. Sequencing used memory CD8+ T cells sorted from blood. Every receptor here comes from a woman aged 30 to 39 in good health. The CDR3 runs from the conserved cysteine through the conserved F or W. Not all rows give a size; the values are once, few, many and, for expanded clones, a class.

size	length	J	V	CDR3
NA	14	TRBJ2-7	TRBV1	CTSSRLSGDYEQYF
NA	16	TRBJ1-5	TRBV27	CASSSHRMLGNQPQHF
NA	16	TRBJ2-1	TRBV27	CASSFGTSFSYNEQFF
NA	20	TRBJ1-4	TRBV4-1	CASSLWLRWRMGRGDEKLFF
NA	18	TRBJ2-7	TRBV27	CASSPLGLAGVLIGEQYF
NA	12	TRBJ1-2	TRBV14	CASSLGKYGYTF
NA	15	TRBJ2-5	TRBV15	CATSRDLGQQETQYF
NA	15	TRBJ2-7	TRBV7-6	CASSLAEGSSYEQYF
many	16	TRBJ2-6	TRBV4-2	CASSQDGHSGANVLTF
NA	19	TRBJ2-1	TRBV28	CASSTEPLWASGSAHEQFF
NA	19	TRBJ2-5	TRBV5-1	CASSFFLSGLGAVQETQYF
NA	16	TRBJ2-3	TRBV11-2	CASSPQAGPLTDTQYF
NA	14	TRBJ2-7	TRBV28	CASSVVSGIYEQYF
NA	10	TRBJ2-7	TRBV27	CASCTYEQYF
few	11	TRBJ1-2	TRBV30	CAWQGEGGYTF
NA	14	TRBJ2-7	TRBV10-3	CAISEGDRSYGQYF
NA	17	TRBJ2-5	TRBV27	CASSLLRPSGRGETQYF
NA	13	TRBJ1-1	TRBV5-1	CASSEFRGAEAFF
NA	15	TRBJ1-1	TRBV5-4	CASSFSGQLNTEAFF
few	12	TRBJ1-2	TRBV27	CASSAGNYGYTF
many	14	TRBJ2-2	TRBV6-1	CAGTGGGETGELFF
NA	13	TRBJ1-6	TRBV5-6	CASSLWVGSPLHF
once	16	TRBJ1-2	TRBV27	CASSYDAAGNVFGYTF
NA	16	TRBJ2-1	TRBV25-1	CASSAKVEGDSDEQFF
many	16	TRBJ1-4	TRBV4-1	CASTRDSFATNEKLFF
once	14	TRBJ2-1	TRBV11-2	CASSLGTSNNEQFF
NA	13	TRBJ1-1	TRBV28	CASDPRGATEAFF
NA	15	TRBJ2-7	TRBV4-2	CASSQEGGLGYEQYF
NA	15	TRBJ2-2	TRBV6-5	CASSWDRGPSGELFF
NA	14	TRBJ2-7	TRBV11-2	CASSFSGSLYEQYF
many	14	TRBJ2-7	TRBV27	CASSLAGSSYEQYF
many	14	TRBJ2-5	TRBV28	CASRKRLGWETQYF